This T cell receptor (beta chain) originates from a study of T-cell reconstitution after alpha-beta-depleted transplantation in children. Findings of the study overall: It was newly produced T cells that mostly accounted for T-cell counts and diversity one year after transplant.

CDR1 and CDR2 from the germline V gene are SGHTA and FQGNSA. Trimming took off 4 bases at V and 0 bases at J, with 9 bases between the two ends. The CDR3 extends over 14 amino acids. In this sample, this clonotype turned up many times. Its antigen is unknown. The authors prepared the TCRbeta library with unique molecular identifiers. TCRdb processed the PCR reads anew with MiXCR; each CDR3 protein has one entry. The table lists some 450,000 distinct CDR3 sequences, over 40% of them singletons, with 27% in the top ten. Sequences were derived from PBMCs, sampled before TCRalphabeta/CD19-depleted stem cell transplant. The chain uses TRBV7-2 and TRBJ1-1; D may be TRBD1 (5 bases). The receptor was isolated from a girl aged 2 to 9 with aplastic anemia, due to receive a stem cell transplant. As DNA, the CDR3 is TGTGCCAGCAGCTCGGGACGGATGAACACTGAAGCTTTCTTT. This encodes CASSSGRMNTEAFF.